This is a list of T cell receptor beta chains from one sample in a study of PD-1 blockade in classical Hodgkin lymphoma. Measured with immunoSEQ multiplex PCR; TCRdb has only the in-frame clones, and not every one. The data contain over 20,000 clones, over 70% of them singletons. Source: peripheral blood mononuclear cells (PBMCs), taken before the fourth cycle of nivolumab. These receptors came from a human donor with classical Hodgkin lymphoma. CDR3s include the opening cysteine and the closing phenylalanine or tryptophan. The D gene is left open where the match is weak. Not all rows give a size; the values are once, few, many and, for expanded clones, a class.

v_gene: TRBV6-1; abundance: .; d_gene: TRBD2; j_gene: TRBJ2-2; CDR3aa: CASSEEAGGTGELFF; CDR3nt: TGTGCCAGCAGTGAAGAAGCGGGAGGAACCGGGGAGCTGTTTTTT
v_gene: TRBV2; abundance: .; d_gene: .; j_gene: TRBJ2-5; CDR3aa: CASSDGYQETQYF; CDR3nt: TGTGCCAGCAGTGATGGGTACCAAGAGACCCAGTACTTC
v_gene: TRBV18; abundance: .; d_gene: TRBD1; j_gene: TRBJ1-1; CDR3aa: CASSLPGQGWDEAFF; CDR3nt: TGTGCCAGCTCACTCCCGGGACAGGGGTGGGATGAAGCTTTCTTT
v_gene: TRBV28; abundance: .; d_gene: TRBD1; j_gene: TRBJ1-2; CDR3aa: CASSLAGTGGLGIGYTF; CDR3nt: TGTGCCAGCAGTTTAGCCGGGACAGGGGGCCTGGGTATTGGCTACACCTTC
v_gene: TRBV28; abundance: .; d_gene: .; j_gene: TRBJ2-2; CDR3aa: CASRGPTGELFF; CDR3nt: TGTGCCAGTCGAGGGCCCACCGGGGAGCTGTTTTTT
v_gene: TRBV28; abundance: .; d_gene: .; j_gene: TRBJ1-5; CDR3aa: CASSFPRGITGSEQPQHF; CDR3nt: TGTGCCAGCAGTTTCCCTCGGGGTATTACAGGGTCGGAACAGCCCCAGCATTTT
v_gene: TRBV21-1; abundance: .; d_gene: .; j_gene: TRBJ1-5; CDR3aa: CASSYRDHQREGNQPQHF; CDR3nt: TGTGCCAGCAGCTACCGGGACCATCAAAGGGAGGGCAATCAGCCCCAGCATTTT
v_gene: TRBV4-3; abundance: .; d_gene: .; j_gene: TRBJ2-2; CDR3aa: CASSHLRDMGELFF; CDR3nt: TGCGCCAGCAGCCATCTCAGGGACATGGGGGAGCTGTTTTTT
v_gene: TRBV6-5; abundance: .; d_gene: TRBD1; j_gene: TRBJ1-1; CDR3aa: CASRRTGMNTEAFF; CDR3nt: TGTGCCAGCAGGAGGACAGGGATGAACACTGAAGCTTTCTTT
v_gene: TRBV6-6; abundance: .; d_gene: .; j_gene: TRBJ2-1; CDR3aa: CASSYQGGSSYNEQFF; CDR3nt: TGTGCCAGCAGTTACCAGGGGGGGAGCTCCTACAATGAGCAGTTCTTC
v_gene: TRBV7-3; abundance: .; d_gene: .; j_gene: TRBJ2-1; CDR3aa: CASSPQRGESEQFF; CDR3nt: TGTGCCAGCAGCCCCCAAAGAGGGGAATCTGAGCAGTTCTTC
v_gene: TRBV21-1; abundance: few; d_gene: .; j_gene: TRBJ2-1; CDR3aa: CASLAVNSLNNEQFF; CDR3nt: TGTGCCAGCCTAGCAGTGAACAGTCTAAACAATGAGCAGTTCTTC
v_gene: TRBV5-1; abundance: .; d_gene: TRBD2; j_gene: TRBJ2-7; CDR3aa: CASSEASGSYEQYF; CDR3nt: TGCGCCAGCAGCGAGGCTAGCGGGAGCTACGAGCAGTACTTC
v_gene: TRBV4-2; abundance: once; d_gene: .; j_gene: TRBJ2-2; CDR3aa: CASSQPTGELFF; CDR3nt: TGTGCCAGCAGCCAACCTACCGGGGAGCTGTTTTTT
v_gene: TRBV29-1; abundance: few; d_gene: TRBD2; j_gene: TRBJ2-7; CDR3aa: CSPGCGGAYEQYF; CDR3nt: TGCAGCCCTGGGTGCGGGGGGGCCTACGAGCAGTACTTC
v_gene: TRBV19; abundance: .; d_gene: .; j_gene: TRBJ2-2; CDR3aa: CASNTGTNTGELFF; CDR3nt: TGTGCCAGTAATACAGGGACGAACACCGGGGAGCTGTTTTTT
v_gene: TRBV5-1; abundance: .; d_gene: .; j_gene: TRBJ2-5; CDR3aa: CASSLAPAGSGETQYF; CDR3nt: TGCGCCAGCAGCTTGGCCCCCGCAGGGTCGGGAGAGACCCAGTACTTC
v_gene: TRBV7-6; abundance: .; d_gene: .; j_gene: TRBJ2-7; CDR3aa: CASSSTYEQYF; CDR3nt: TGTGCCAGCAGCTCCACCTACGAGCAGTACTTC
v_gene: TRBV19; abundance: .; d_gene: TRBD2; j_gene: TRBJ2-1; CDR3aa: CASSIVGSGTYNEQFF; CDR3nt: TGTGCCAGTAGTATAGTGGGTAGCGGGACCTACAATGAGCAGTTCTTC
v_gene: TRBV25-1; abundance: .; d_gene: .; j_gene: TRBJ1-6; CDR3aa: CASSQGTNSPLHF; CDR3nt: TGTGCCAGCAGTCAGGGGACTAATTCACCCCTCCACTTT
v_gene: TRBV2; abundance: .; d_gene: .; j_gene: TRBJ1-2; CDR3aa: CASQGETGILLVDGYTF; CDR3nt: TGTGCCAGCCAAGGGGAGACAGGAATTTTACTAGTTGATGGCTACACCTTC
v_gene: TRBV5-1; abundance: few; d_gene: .; j_gene: TRBJ2-3; CDR3aa: CASSFRATDTQYF; CDR3nt: TGCGCCAGCAGCTTTCGTGCCACAGATACGCAGTATTTT
v_gene: TRBV5-1; abundance: once; d_gene: .; j_gene: TRBJ2-2; CDR3aa: CASISLRPGELFF; CDR3nt: TGCGCCAGCATCAGTCTCCGACCCGGGGAGCTGTTTTTT
v_gene: TRBV21-1; abundance: .; d_gene: .; j_gene: TRBJ2-1; CDR3aa: CASIRDGPNNEQFF; CDR3nt: TGTGCCAGCATACGTGATGGGCCAAACAATGAGCAGTTCTTC
v_gene: TRBV19; abundance: .; d_gene: .; j_gene: TRBJ1-2; CDR3aa: CASRKDTYGYTF; CDR3nt: TGTGCCAGCCGCAAGGACACCTATGGCTACACCTTC
v_gene: TRBV7-8; abundance: few; d_gene: .; j_gene: TRBJ1-3; CDR3aa: CASSSGNRVKGNTIYF; CDR3nt: TGTGCCAGCAGCAGTGGTAACAGGGTTAAGGGAAACACCATATATTTT
v_gene: TRBV28; abundance: .; d_gene: TRBD1; j_gene: TRBJ2-5; CDR3aa: CAIRGTGDPQETQYF; CDR3nt: TGTGCCATCCGGGGGACAGGGGACCCCCAGGAGACCCAGTACTTC
v_gene: TRBV9; abundance: .; d_gene: TRBD1; j_gene: TRBJ2-7; CDR3aa: CASSAGTELYEQYF; CDR3nt: TGTGCCAGCAGCGCGGGGACAGAATTATACGAGCAGTACTTC
v_gene: TRBV5-1; abundance: .; d_gene: .; j_gene: TRBJ1-2; CDR3aa: CASSMGVDYGYTF; CDR3nt: TGCGCCAGCAGCATGGGGGTAGACTATGGCTACACCTTC
v_gene: TRBV19; abundance: once; d_gene: TRBD1; j_gene: TRBJ2-5; CDR3aa: CASSSGGQGARETQYF; CDR3nt: TGTGCCAGTAGTAGTGGCGGACAGGGGGCTCGTGAGACCCAGTACTTC
v_gene: TRBV5-1; abundance: .; d_gene: .; j_gene: TRBJ2-3; CDR3aa: CASSLGGGGPTDTQYF; CDR3nt: TGCGCCAGCAGCTTGGGAGGTGGGGGGCCCACAGATACGCAGTATTTT
v_gene: TRBV27; abundance: .; d_gene: TRBD2; j_gene: TRBJ2-5; CDR3aa: CASSLLRTSGLGTQYF; CDR3nt: TGTGCCAGCAGTTTATTAAGGACTAGCGGCCTGGGGACCCAGTACTTC
v_gene: TRBV4-1; abundance: few; d_gene: TRBD1; j_gene: TRBJ1-5; CDR3aa: CASSQAWDRLGNQPQHF; CDR3nt: TGCGCCAGCAGCCAAGCGTGGGACAGGTTGGGCAATCAGCCCCAGCATTTT
v_gene: TRBV7-3; abundance: .; d_gene: .; j_gene: TRBJ2-5; CDR3aa: CASSTLARETQYF; CDR3nt: TGTGCCAGCAGCACACTAGCTCGGGAGACCCAGTACTTC
v_gene: TRBV18; abundance: .; d_gene: .; j_gene: TRBJ2-1; CDR3aa: CASSPQDLHEQFF; CDR3nt: TGTGCCAGCTCACCACAGGACCTACATGAGCAGTTCTTC
v_gene: TRBV7-8; abundance: .; d_gene: TRBD1; j_gene: TRBJ2-7; CDR3aa: CASSLPRDRNTYEQCF; CDR3nt: TGTGCCAGCAGCTTACCTCGGGACAGAAACACCTACGAGCAGTGCTTC
v_gene: TRBV7-3; abundance: .; d_gene: TRBD2; j_gene: TRBJ2-7; CDR3aa: CASSFSGRAYEQYF; CDR3nt: TGTGCCAGCAGCTTTAGCGGGAGGGCCTACGAGCAGTACTTC
v_gene: TRBV4-2; abundance: once; d_gene: .; j_gene: TRBJ2-6; CDR3aa: CASSQDFLEGPLSGANVLTF; CDR3nt: TGTGCCAGCAGCCAAGATTTCCTGGAGGGCCCTCTCTCTGGGGCCAACGTCCTGACTTTC
v_gene: TRBV27; abundance: .; d_gene: .; j_gene: TRBJ1-2; CDR3aa: CASSYLDRRGGYTF; CDR3nt: TGTGCCAGCAGTTACCTCGACAGGCGAGGAGGCTACACCTTC
v_gene: TRBV6-5; abundance: .; d_gene: .; j_gene: TRBJ2-7; CDR3aa: CASSYSSDTQEYF; CDR3nt: TGTGCCAGCAGTTACTCCTCGGACACGCAGGAGTACTTC
v_gene: TRBV5-1; abundance: .; d_gene: .; j_gene: TRBJ2-5; CDR3aa: CASSFRRGVEGYQETQYF; CDR3nt: TGCGCCAGCAGCTTCCGACGAGGGGTAGAGGGGTACCAAGAGACCCAGTACTTC